This T cell receptor (beta chain) came from a study of CD8 T cells in ankylosing spondylitis. Trimming took 4 bases from V and 0 from J, leaving 14 bases between them. The CDR3 is 15 residues long. CDR1 and CDR2 (germline): SGHKS, YYEKEE (reference sequence). This clonotype was observed a handful of times. MiXCR, applied by TCRdb to the 5' RACE reads, yields one record per CDR3 protein. This sample has 300,000 to 350,000 distinct CDR3 sequences, with about 15% found just once. The clonotype comes from a male donor with ankylosing spondylitis or in good health (not recorded which). Sequenced sample: blood, either unsorted or a sorted T cell fraction (not recorded which). The gene calls are TRBV5-5 and TRBJ2-7; D is unclear. As DNA, the CDR3 is TGTGCCAGCAGCCTCCACTGGACCTACTCCTACGAGCAGTACTTC. Translation gives CASSLHWTYSYEQYF. The whole variable domain, remainder taken from reference TRBV5-5 and TRBJ2-7, is DAGVTQSPTHLIKTRGQQVTLRCSPISGHKSVSWYQQVLGQGPQFIFQYYEKEERGRGNFPDRFSARQFPNYSSELNVNALLLGDSALYLCASSLHWTYSYEQYFGPGTRLTVT.